A selection of T cell receptor beta chains follows, all from one sample in a study of blood T cell repertoires in COVID-19. Profiled with immunoSEQ multiplex PCR; TCRdb holds only in-frame clones, not every one. The repertoire holds some 100,000 clones, with around 87% as singletons. The specimen sequenced was peripheral blood. The receptors were sampled from a woman aged 25-40 years with acute or convalescent COVID-19. The CDR3 runs from the conserved cysteine through the conserved F or W. The order of the fields is D gene, V gene, J gene, clone size, CDR3 protein, CDR3 DNA. A D gene is named only where the DNA matches it firmly. Clone size is not always given. Where it is, it says once, few, many or a class for expanded clones.

d_gene: .; v_gene: TRBV28; j_gene: TRBJ2-1; abundance: .; CDR3aa: CASSSSQGRRLNEQFF; CDR3nt: TGTGCCAGCAGTTCATCCCAGGGGCGCAGGCTTAATGAGCAGTTCTTC
d_gene: .; v_gene: TRBV28; j_gene: TRBJ2-7; abundance: few; CDR3aa: CASSPPGPTGYEQYF; CDR3nt: TGTGCCAGCAGTCCCCCGGGACCCACAGGGTACGAGCAGTACTTC
d_gene: .; v_gene: TRBV2; j_gene: TRBJ1-1; abundance: few; CDR3aa: CASSERTVNTEAFF; CDR3nt: TGTGCCAGCAGTGAAAGGACAGTTAACACTGAAGCTTTCTTT
d_gene: .; v_gene: TRBV5-1; j_gene: TRBJ2-1; abundance: once; CDR3aa: CASSYSGLNEQFF; CDR3nt: TGCGCCAGCAGCTACTCAGGGTTGAATGAGCAGTTCTTC
d_gene: .; v_gene: TRBV12-5; j_gene: TRBJ2-7; abundance: .; CDR3aa: CASGLVRGSFVYEQYF; CDR3nt: TGTGCTAGTGGTTTGGTAAGGGGTAGCTTCGTCTACGAGCAGTACTTC
d_gene: TRBD2; v_gene: TRBV2; j_gene: TRBJ2-4; abundance: .; CDR3aa: CASRDSGGKNIQYF; CDR3nt: TGTGCCAGCAGGGATAGCGGGGGGAAAAACATTCAGTACTTC
d_gene: .; v_gene: TRBV19; j_gene: TRBJ1-1; abundance: .; CDR3aa: CARRRGGGNTEAFF; CDR3nt: TGTGCCAGGAGGAGGGGGGGCGGAAACACTGAAGCTTTCTTT
d_gene: .; v_gene: TRBV9; j_gene: TRBJ2-3; abundance: .; CDR3aa: CASSAGVGVTDTQYF; CDR3nt: TGTGCCAGCAGCGCAGGCGTGGGAGTCACAGATACGCAGTATTTT
d_gene: .; v_gene: TRBV7-9; j_gene: TRBJ1-2; abundance: .; CDR3aa: CASSPRGEANYGYTF; CDR3nt: TGTGCCAGCAGCCCACGGGGGGAAGCTAACTATGGCTACACCTTC
d_gene: TRBD2; v_gene: TRBV12-5; j_gene: TRBJ2-3; abundance: .; CDR3aa: CASGSGGAGDTQYF; CDR3nt: TGTGCTAGTGGTTCCGGGGGGGCGGGAGATACGCAGTATTTT
d_gene: .; v_gene: TRBV28; j_gene: TRBJ1-5; abundance: .; CDR3aa: CASKQGYSNQPQHF; CDR3nt: TGTGCCAGCAAACAGGGCTACAGCAATCAGCCCCAGCATTTT
d_gene: .; v_gene: TRBV2; j_gene: TRBJ1-1; abundance: .; CDR3aa: CASSEDSNIRPEAFF; CDR3nt: TGTGCCAGCAGTGAAGACAGTAATATCCGCCCTGAAGCTTTCTTT
d_gene: .; v_gene: TRBV4-1; j_gene: TRBJ1-4; abundance: .; CDR3aa: CASSQDQADEKLFF; CDR3nt: TGCGCCAGCAGCCAAGATCAGGCCGATGAAAAACTGTTTTTT
d_gene: .; v_gene: TRBV5-1; j_gene: TRBJ2-7; abundance: .; CDR3aa: CATQGPPSYEQYF; CDR3nt: TGCGCCACCCAGGGGCCGCCTAGCTACGAGCAGTACTTC
d_gene: TRBD1; v_gene: TRBV30; j_gene: TRBJ2-2; abundance: .; CDR3aa: CACQGGRAGTGELFF; CDR3nt: TGTGCCTGTCAAGGGGGCAGGGCGGGCACCGGGGAGCTGTTTTTT
d_gene: .; v_gene: TRBV7-3; j_gene: TRBJ2-1; abundance: once; CDR3aa: CASSLEGWGEQFF; CDR3nt: TGTGCCAGCAGCTTGGAGGGCTGGGGTGAGCAGTTCTTC
d_gene: TRBD1; v_gene: TRBV5-6; j_gene: TRBJ2-2; abundance: few; CDR3aa: CASSPFSGTANTGELFF; CDR3nt: TGTGCCAGCAGTCCATTCTCCGGGACAGCGAACACCGGGGAGCTGTTTTTT
d_gene: TRBD1; v_gene: TRBV29-1; j_gene: TRBJ2-1; abundance: .; CDR3aa: CSVGPGTGARPSSYNEQFF; CDR3nt: TGCAGCGTTGGCCCCGGGACAGGGGCCCGCCCGAGCTCCTACAATGAGCAGTTCTTC
d_gene: .; v_gene: TRBV3-1/TRBV3-2; j_gene: TRBJ2-1; abundance: .; CDR3aa: CASSQEGALANEQFF; CDR3nt: TGTGCCAGCAGCCAAGAGGGGGCACTAGCGAATGAGCAGTTCTTC
d_gene: .; v_gene: TRBV19; j_gene: TRBJ1-5; abundance: .; CDR3aa: CASSLAGIYSNQPQHF; CDR3nt: TGTGCCAGTAGTCTTGCCGGGATCTATAGCAATCAGCCCCAGCATTTT
d_gene: TRBD1; v_gene: TRBV19; j_gene: TRBJ1-5; abundance: .; CDR3aa: CASSTGQVVSNQPQHF; CDR3nt: TGTGCCAGTAGTACAGGACAGGTCGTTAGCAATCAGCCCCAGCATTTT
d_gene: .; v_gene: TRBV6-5; j_gene: TRBJ2-7; abundance: once; CDR3aa: CASFDTGFRNEQYF; CDR3nt: TGTGCCAGCTTTGACACAGGGTTCAGGAACGAGCAGTACTTC
d_gene: TRBD1; v_gene: TRBV7-2; j_gene: TRBJ2-7; abundance: .; CDR3aa: CASSSPGTGRGYEQYF; CDR3nt: TGTGCCAGCAGCTCCCCCGGGACAGGGAGAGGCTACGAGCAGTACTTC
d_gene: TRBD1; v_gene: TRBV7-3; j_gene: TRBJ2-7; abundance: .; CDR3aa: CASSSGTGSEQYF; CDR3nt: TGTGCCAGCAGCTCCGGGACAGGGAGTGAGCAGTACTTC
d_gene: TRBD1; v_gene: TRBV19; j_gene: TRBJ2-7; abundance: .; CDR3aa: CASSPHRDRVERGSYEQYF; CDR3nt: TGTGCCAGTAGTCCCCACCGGGACAGGGTTGAACGGGGCTCCTACGAGCAGTACTTC
d_gene: .; v_gene: TRBV5-1; j_gene: TRBJ2-7; abundance: .; CDR3aa: CASSLEKGVYSYEQYF; CDR3nt: TGCGCCAGCAGCTTGGAAAAGGGGGTCTACTCCTACGAGCAGTACTTC
d_gene: TRBD1; v_gene: TRBV2; j_gene: TRBJ1-1; abundance: .; CDR3aa: CASSESPAGGAFF; CDR3nt: TGTGCCAGCAGTGAAAGTCCGGCAGGGGGAGCTTTCTTT
d_gene: .; v_gene: TRBV11-2; j_gene: TRBJ2-2; abundance: .; CDR3aa: CASSPRGGAANTGELFF; CDR3nt: TGTGCCAGCAGCCCCCGAGGGGGGGCCGCGAACACCGGGGAGCTGTTTTTT
d_gene: TRBD1; v_gene: TRBV5-8; j_gene: TRBJ2-7; abundance: .; CDR3aa: CASSWTGDEQYF; CDR3nt: TGTGCCAGCAGCTGGACAGGGGACGAGCAGTACTTC
d_gene: .; v_gene: TRBV3-1/TRBV3-2; j_gene: TRBJ2-7; abundance: few; CDR3aa: CASSLAQGTEQYF; CDR3nt: TGTGCCAGCAGCCTCGCCCAGGGAACCGAGCAGTACTTC
d_gene: .; v_gene: TRBV9; j_gene: TRBJ2-3; abundance: .; CDR3aa: CASSPPGGASTDTQYF; CDR3nt: TGTGCCAGCAGCCCCCCCGGAGGGGCTAGCACAGATACGCAGTATTTT
d_gene: .; v_gene: TRBV5-1; j_gene: TRBJ2-1; abundance: .; CDR3aa: CASGVASYNEQFF; CDR3nt: TGCGCCAGCGGAGTAGCATCCTACAATGAGCAGTTCTTC
d_gene: TRBD2; v_gene: TRBV27; j_gene: TRBJ2-1; abundance: .; CDR3aa: CASGRLALYNEQFF; CDR3nt: TGTGCCAGCGGGAGACTAGCCCTTTACAATGAGCAGTTCTTC
d_gene: .; v_gene: TRBV4-1; j_gene: TRBJ1-3; abundance: few; CDR3aa: CASSQDRGSGNTIYF; CDR3nt: TGCGCCAGCAGCCAAGATCGGGGCTCTGGAAACACCATATATTTT
d_gene: TRBD1; v_gene: TRBV5-1; j_gene: TRBJ1-2; abundance: .; CDR3aa: CASSLGGQGVESTF; CDR3nt: TGCGCCAGCAGCTTGGGGGGACAGGGAGTAGAAAGCACCTTC
d_gene: TRBD2; v_gene: TRBV28; j_gene: TRBJ2-3; abundance: .; CDR3aa: CASNSPGLAESTDTQYF; CDR3nt: TGTGCCAGCAATTCACCGGGACTAGCGGAGAGCACAGATACGCAGTATTTT
d_gene: TRBD1; v_gene: TRBV9; j_gene: TRBJ1-5; abundance: .; CDR3aa: CASSLSGDSSQPQHF; CDR3nt: TGTGCCAGCAGCCTCTCCGGGGACAGCTCTCAGCCCCAGCATTTT
d_gene: .; v_gene: TRBV4-2; j_gene: TRBJ1-4; abundance: once; CDR3aa: CASSQAGYGEKLFF; CDR3nt: TGTGCCAGCAGCCAAGCAGGGTACGGTGAAAAACTGTTTTTT
d_gene: TRBD1; v_gene: TRBV7-6; j_gene: TRBJ1-4; abundance: .; CDR3aa: CASSLETGEATNEKLFF; CDR3nt: TGTGCCAGCAGCTTAGAGACAGGGGAGGCGACTAATGAAAAACTGTTTTTT
d_gene: .; v_gene: TRBV21-1; j_gene: TRBJ1-1; abundance: .; CDR3aa: CASSKAPGQPTNTEAFF; CDR3nt: TGTGCCAGCAGCAAAGCACCGGGACAGCCTACGAACACTGAAGCTTTCTTT
d_gene: .; v_gene: TRBV7-8; j_gene: TRBJ1-5; abundance: .; CDR3aa: CASSLPMQPQHF; CDR3nt: TGTGCCAGCAGCTTACCTATGCAGCCCCAGCATTTT
d_gene: TRBD1; v_gene: TRBV28; j_gene: TRBJ2-7; abundance: .; CDR3aa: CASSLGDSYEQYF; CDR3nt: TGTGCCAGCAGTTTGGGGGACAGTTACGAGCAGTACTTC
d_gene: TRBD1; v_gene: TRBV6-6; j_gene: TRBJ1-1; abundance: .; CDR3aa: CASIATGYKAFF; CDR3nt: TGTGCCAGCATCGCGACAGGGTATAAAGCTTTCTTT
d_gene: .; v_gene: TRBV30; j_gene: TRBJ1-6; abundance: once; CDR3aa: CAWSVRSQGSPLHF; CDR3nt: TGTGCCTGGAGTGTCAGGAGCCAGGGATCACCCCTCCACTTT
d_gene: TRBD1; v_gene: TRBV7-8; j_gene: TRBJ1-2; abundance: few; CDR3aa: CASSSLGQGNYGYTF; CDR3nt: TGTGCCAGCAGCTCACTCGGACAGGGCAACTATGGCTACACCTTC
d_gene: .; v_gene: TRBV4-2; j_gene: TRBJ2-3; abundance: many; CDR3aa: CASSQGSGADTQYF; CDR3nt: TGTGCCAGCAGCCAGGGTAGCGGAGCAGATACGCAGTATTTT
d_gene: .; v_gene: TRBV5-6; j_gene: TRBJ2-7; abundance: few; CDR3aa: CASSTKGGSYEQYF; CDR3nt: TGTGCCAGCAGCACAAAAGGGGGCTCCTACGAGCAGTACTTC
d_gene: .; v_gene: TRBV1; j_gene: TRBJ2-2; abundance: .; CDR3aa: CTSSYQGANTGELFF; CDR3nt: TGCACCAGCAGTTACCAGGGGGCGAACACCGGGGAGCTGTTTTTT